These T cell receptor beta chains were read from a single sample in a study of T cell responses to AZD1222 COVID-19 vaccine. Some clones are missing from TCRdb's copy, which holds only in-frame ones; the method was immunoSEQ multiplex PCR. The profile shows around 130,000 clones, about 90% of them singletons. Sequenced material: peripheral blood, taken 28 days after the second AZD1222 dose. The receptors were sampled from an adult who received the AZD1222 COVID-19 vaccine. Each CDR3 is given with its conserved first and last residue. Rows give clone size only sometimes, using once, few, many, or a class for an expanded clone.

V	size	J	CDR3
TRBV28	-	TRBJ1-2	CASSSDRVSYTF
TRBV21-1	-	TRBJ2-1	CASSKGEKTGTHNEQFF
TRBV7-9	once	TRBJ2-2	CASSLPAGRNTGELFF
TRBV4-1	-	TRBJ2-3	CASSQGIGQGPDTQYF
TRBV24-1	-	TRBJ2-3	CATSDSGYASTDTQYF
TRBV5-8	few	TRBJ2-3	CASSLGLADDTQYF
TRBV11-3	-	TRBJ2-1	CASSLGRDSYNEQFF
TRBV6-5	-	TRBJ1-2	CASSYSTGLNYGYTF
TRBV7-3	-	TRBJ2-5	CASSTNAAEQETQYF
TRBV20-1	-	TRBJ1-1	CSASSGGAETEAFF
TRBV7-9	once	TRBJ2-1	CASTRRNEQFF
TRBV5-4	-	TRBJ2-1	CASSRDPTGSYNEQFF
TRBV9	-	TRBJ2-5	CASSVGPGKETQYF
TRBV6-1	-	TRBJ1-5	CASSESRGGWQPQHF
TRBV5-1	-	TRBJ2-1	CASSPSYNEQFF
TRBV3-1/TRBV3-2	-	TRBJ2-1	CASSQDQGNHNEQFF